The 28 T cell receptor beta chains given below trace back to one sample, sequenced in a study of T cells after yellow fever vaccination. TCRdb re-analysed the 5' RACE reads in MiXCR, keeping a single row per CDR3 protein. There are 300,000 to 450,000 distinct CDR3 sequences in the sample; 7% to 10% occur only once, and roughly 18% lies in the top ten. Specimen: PBMCs, collected about 41 days after the first yellow fever vaccination. Receptors were obtained from a man aged 18 to 35 who received the YFV17D yellow fever vaccine.

This clonotype was detected a few times. This chain joins TRBV5-1 and TRBJ1-2; D ambiguous. The ends were cut back, 4 bases at V and 2 bases at J, with 9 bases in the middle. Germline CDR1 and CDR2: SGHRS and YFSETQ. The CDR3 loop spans 13 amino acids. CDR3 region: CASSPERNYGYTF. The CDR3 DNA reads as TGCGCCAGCAGCCCGGAAAGGAACTATGGCTACACCTTC.

The sample holds many counts of this clonotype. V gene TRBV7-3 combines with J gene TRBJ1-2; 7 nucleotides line up with TRBD1. Trimming removed 4 bases from V and 4 bases from J; junction bases left unmatched: 12. This CDR3 comprises 16 residues. CDR1 is SGHTA, CDR2 FQGTGA, per germline. In DNA, the CDR3 is TGTGCCAGCAGCTACGACGGAACCGGGACAGTCTATGGCTACACCTTC. Translation gives CASSYDGTGTVYGYTF. The full variable domain, its missing parts supplied by reference TRBV7-3 and TRBJ1-2, is GAGVSQTPSNKVTEKGKYVELRCDPISGHTALYWYRQSLGQGPEFLIYFQGTGAADDSGLPNDRFFAVRPEGSVSTLKIQRTERGDSAVYLCASSYDGTGTVYGYTFGSGTRLTVV.

This clonotype was seen a few times. The chain employs TRBV6-5 and TRBJ2-7; D is possibly TRBD1 (5 bases). Germline loops: CDR1 MNHEY, CDR2 SVGAGI. This CDR3 comprises 13 residues. Deletions cut 1 base from V and 3 bases from J, with 7 bases between. This chain's CDR3 is CASSYLGVYEQYF. For the CDR3, the DNA is TGTGCCAGCAGTTACTTAGGGGTCTACGAGCAGTACTTC.

This chain joins TRBV12-3 or TRBV12-4 and TRBJ2-2; 13 bases are a match to TRBD2. The V segment lost 4 bases and the J segment 2 bases; nucleotides outside the gene matches: 4. The CDR3 runs 17 residues. The CDR3 here is CASSWGLAGRNTGELFF. CDR3 nucleotide sequence: TGTGCCAGCAGTTGGGGACTAGCGGGGCGAAACACCGGGGAGCTGTTTTTT.

This clonotype was counted many times. V is TRBV12-3 or TRBV12-4 and J is TRBJ1-1; no clear D. The CDR3 has 12 amino acids. V lost 7 bases to trimming and J lost 1 base, with 7 bases between them. This CDR3 is CASTSGNTEAFF. DNA for the CDR3: TGTGCCAGCACGTCGGGGAACACTGAAGCTTTCTTT.

The chain recombines TRBV7-2 with TRBJ1-1; D remains ambiguous. The V end lost 6 bases, the J end lost 6 bases, and 14 bases lay between the germline ends. Germline V lookup: CDR1 SGHTA, CDR2 FQGNSA. The CDR3 consists of 13 residues. CDR3 in DNA: TGTGCCAGCAGTCCTCCTCGTGCGGCTGAAGCTTTCTTT. Its translation: CASSPPRAAEAFF.

The genes are TRBV5-1 and TRBJ2-3; 13 nucleotides align to TRBD2. The CDR3 is 17 amino acids. V lost 2 bases, J lost 1 base, and 4 bases stayed unmatched. Germline V gene lookup returns CDR1 SGHRS and CDR2 YFSETQ. The CDR3 sequence: CASSFHGTSGGTDTQYF. As DNA, the CDR3 is TGCGCCAGCAGCTTCCATGGGACTAGCGGGGGCACAGATACGCAGTATTTT.

This clonotype was observed a handful of times. This chain links TRBV30 with TRBJ1-5; D is perhaps TRBD1 (5 bases). The germline V and J ends were trimmed by 0 bases and 5 bases, with 11 bases remaining between them. This CDR3 comprises 14 residues. CDR1 and CDR2 (germline): GTSNPN, SVGIG (reference sequence). In nucleotides, the CDR3 is TGTGCCTGGAGTGTAGGGGAGGGCGATCAGCCCCAGCATTTT. Translated: CAWSVGEGDQPQHF.

Here the CDR3 reads CASSGPQGQYNEQFF. The CDR3 DNA sequence: TGTGCCAGCAGCGGACCGCAGGGCCAATACAATGAGCAGTTCTTC. V usage is TRBV5-5 and J usage is TRBJ2-1, with TRBD1 as a possible D gene (5 bases). Trimming removed 4 bases from V and 4 bases from J, with 15 bases in between. CDR1 and CDR2 (germline): SGHKS, YYEKEE (reference sequence). The CDR3 covers 15 residues.

This clonotype was counted many times. The J gene is TRBJ2-7, the V gene TRBV7-2; D unclear. Germline CDR1 SGHTA, CDR2 FQGNSA. Trimming removed 1 base from V and 6 bases from J, with 10 bases in between. The CDR3 extends over 13 amino acids. The CDR3 sequence: CASSLGRHSEQYF. The CDR3, as DNA: TGTGCCAGCAGCTTAGGTCGCCATTCCGAGCAGTACTTC.

The V call is TRBV11-2, the J call TRBJ2-2; TRBD2 aligns across 7 bases. The CDR3 length is 20 residues. The V gene's germline CDR1 is SGHAT and CDR2 FQNNGV. V lost 2 bases to trimming and J lost 3 bases; unmatched junction nucleotides: 18. The CDR3 DNA is TGTGCCAGCAGCTTATTCGGGTCGAGAAGCGGGGATGTTTACACCGGGGAGCTGTTTTTT. It is translated as CASSLFGSRSGDVYTGELFF.

This clonotype appeared a few times. This CDR3 is CATRGPDRNTEAFF. For the CDR3, the DNA is TGTGCCACCCGAGGACCGGACAGGAACACTGAAGCTTTCTTT. The chain couples TRBV6-1 to TRBJ1-1; tentative D call: TRBD1 (6 bases). Per the germline V gene, CDR1 is MNHNS and CDR2 is SASEGT. The CDR3 length is 14 residues. Deletions cut 10 bases from V and 1 base from J, with 16 bases between.

The genes are TRBV7-2 and TRBJ2-3, with unresolved D. Trimming shortened V by 2 bases and J by 2 bases, and 8 bases separated the two germline ends. This CDR3 region has 14 residues. Looked up from germline, CDR1 is SGHTA and CDR2 is FQGNSA. The CDR3 loop is CASSLSPVTDTQYF. The CDR3 nucleotides are TGTGCCAGCAGCTTATCCCCGGTCACAGATACGCAGTATTTT.

This clonotype has at least ten counts. The V call is TRBV12-3 or TRBV12-4, the J call TRBJ2-5; D is possibly TRBD1 or TRBD2 (5 bases each). The V end lost 9 bases, the J end lost 5 bases, and 13 bases lay between the germline ends. This CDR3 comprises 12 residues. CDR3 sequence: CASTGTRETQYF. CDR3 in DNA: TGTGCCAGTACCGGGACGCGCGAGACCCAGTACTTC.

This clonotype was seen a handful of times. This chain links TRBV10-3 with TRBJ2-3; D may match TRBD1 or TRBD2 (6 bases each). The CDR3 covers 14 residues. Trimming cost V 10 bases and J 4 bases, with 18 bases left between them. The germline V gene encodes CDR1 ENHRY and CDR2 SYGVKD. The CDR3 reads CATRKGGRPDTQYF. DNA for the CDR3: TGTGCCACTCGAAAGGGGGGCCGGCCAGATACGCAGTATTTT.

This clonotype was recorded many times. The chain couples TRBV5-1 to TRBJ2-1; 7 bases match TRBD2. CDR3 length: 14 residues. J gave up 4 bases and V 6 bases, and 7 bases lay outside the gene matches. CDR1 and CDR2 from the germline V gene are SGHRS and YFSETQ. The CDR3: CASTQDSGYNEQFF. The CDR3, as DNA: TGCGCCAGCACCCAGGATAGCGGGTACAATGAGCAGTTCTTC.

In this sample, this clonotype turned up many times. The chain has TRBV20-1 and TRBJ2-5; 7 positions match TRBD2. The V and J ends lost 6 bases and 5 bases, in that order; junction bases with no gene match: 6. CDR1 is DFQATT and CDR2 is SNEGSKA in the germline V gene (reference sequence). CDR3 size: 12 residues. The CDR3 sequence: CSAEGGPETQYF. For the CDR3, the DNA is TGCAGTGCCGAGGGAGGGCCGGAGACCCAGTACTTC.

In this sample, this clonotype turned up a few times. V and J are TRBV6-2 or TRBV6-3 and TRBJ1-3; no clear D gene. CDR1 and CDR2 (germline): MNHEY, SVGEGT. V shed 6 bases and J shed 0 bases, with 12 bases lying between them. This CDR3 comprises 15 residues. The CDR3 here is CASSIRPASGNTIYF. As DNA, the CDR3 is TGTGCCAGCAGCATCCGGCCAGCCTCTGGAAACACCATATATTTT.

This chain connects TRBV7-2 to TRBJ1-1; D remains unclear. This CDR3 has 14 residues. Trimming left V 5 bases short and J 1 base short, with 11 bases between. Looked up from germline, CDR1 is SGHTA and CDR2 is FQGNSA. CDR3 sequence: CASSPRARNTEAFF. The CDR3 region has the DNA TGTGCCAGCAGCCCTAGAGCGAGGAACACTGAAGCTTTCTTT.

This clonotype was found a few times. V is TRBV12-5 and J is TRBJ2-1, with a tentative D call TRBD2 (7 bases). Germline loops: CDR1 LGHNT, CDR2 FRNRAP. With 5 bases removed from V and 7 bases from J, the gap between germline ends came to 18 bases. CDR3 size: 15 residues. For the CDR3, the DNA is TGTGCTAGTGGTCTGAGGGGGGAGGGACGGAATGAGCAGTTCTTC. This encodes CASGLRGEGRNEQFF. The full variable domain, rest sourced from reference TRBV12-5 and TRBJ2-1, is DARVTQTPRHKVTEMGQEVTMRCQPILGHNTVFWYRQTMMQGLELLAYFRNRAPLDDSGMPKDRFSAEMPDATLATLKIQPSEPRDSAVYFCASGLRGEGRNEQFFGPGTRLTVL.

This chain uses TRBV3-1 with TRBJ1-1; perhaps TRBD1 as D (5 bases). Per the germline V gene, CDR1 is LGHDT and CDR2 is YNNKEL (reference sequence). The CDR3 has 15 residues. Trimming cost V 4 bases and J 0 bases, with 12 bases left between them. The CDR3 nucleotides are TGTGCCAGCAGCCTCGCGGGGCACATGAACACTGAAGCTTTCTTT. Its translation is CASSLAGHMNTEAFF.

The CDR3 DNA is TGTGCCAGCAGCCAAGACCGACGACAGGGGGGAACCGGGGAGCTGTTTTTT. This translates into CASSQDRRQGGTGELFF. The chain couples TRBV3-1 to TRBJ2-2, with 9 bases that match TRBD1. The V and J ends lost 0 bases and 5 bases, in that order; junction bases with no gene match: 7. The germline gives CDR1 LGHDT, CDR2 YNNKEL (reference sequence). CDR3 length: 17 amino acids.

This clonotype was seen a few times. The V gene is TRBV4-2, the J gene TRBJ1-4; TRBD1 might be the D (5 bases). Trimming removed 4 bases at V and 3 bases at J, with 15 bases between. The length of the CDR3 is 16 residues. CDR1 and CDR2 from the germline V gene are LGHNA and YNFKEQ. The CDR3 sequence: CASSPGEGRPNEKLFF. DNA of the CDR3: TGTGCCAGCAGCCCTGGCGAGGGGCGGCCTAATGAAAAACTGTTTTTT.

Only one count was recorded for this clonotype. One end of the junction fails to match germline, which may point to a read error. The V and J genes are TRBV5-5 and TRBJ1-3, with a possible D match to TRBD1 (6 bases). Germline loops: CDR1 SGHKS, CDR2 YYEKEE (reference sequence). This CDR3 comprises 16 residues. CDR3 amino acids: CQQQGKGGDSGNTIYF. DNA of the CDR3: TGCCAGCAGCAGGGGAAGGGAGGGGACTCTGGAAACACCATATATTTT. The full variable domain, its missing parts supplied by reference TRBV5-5 and TRBJ1-3, is DAGVTQSPTHLIKTRGQQVTLRCSPISGHKSVSWYQQVLGQGPQFIFQYYEKEERGRGNFPDRFSARQFPNYSSELNVNALLLGDSALYLCQQQGKGGDSGNTIYFGEGSWLTVV.

The chain recombines TRBV3-1 with TRBJ2-5, with D unclear. Looked up from germline, CDR1 is LGHDT and CDR2 is YNNKEL (reference sequence). Trimming cost V 3 bases and J 5 bases, with 22 bases left between them. The CDR3 length is 17 residues. The CDR3 here is CASSHRPSGQRWETQYF. The CDR3 DNA sequence: TGTGCCAGCAGCCACCGCCCATCAGGCCAGCGATGGGAGACCCAGTACTTC.

This clonotype was picked up many times. The V and J genes are TRBV5-6 and TRBJ2-1, with 7 bases lining up with TRBD2. The germline V gene has CDR1 SGHDT and CDR2 YYEEEE. Trimming cost V 5 bases and J 0 bases; bases outside gene matches: 11. The CDR3 sequence is 17 residues long. DNA of the CDR3: TGTGCCAGCAGGTCTCTCGGGGGGACCAGCTCCTACAATGAGCAGTTCTTC. Protein product: CASRSLGGTSSYNEQFF.

This clonotype has just a few counts. V and J are TRBV7-2 and TRBJ2-7; 7 nucleotides agree with TRBD1. Germline assignment: CDR1 SGHTA and CDR2 FQGNSA. The CDR3 has 14 residues. Trimming cost V 3 bases and J 1 base; bases outside gene matches: 3. Written as DNA, the CDR3 is TGTGCCAGCAGCTTCGACAGGGCATCCTACGAGCAGTACTTC. Its protein is CASSFDRASYEQYF.

There are a few counts of this clonotype. This chain links TRBV27 with TRBJ2-2, with 11 nucleotides matching TRBD2. The germline CDR1 and CDR2 sequences are MNHEY and SMNVEV (reference sequence). The V gene end was trimmed by 5 bases and the J gene end by 4 bases; junction bases not matched to a gene: 6. The CDR3 loop spans 16 amino acids. CDR3 residues: CASSPLAGGGTGELFF. For the CDR3, the DNA is TGTGCCAGCAGTCCCCTAGCGGGGGGCGGCACCGGGGAGCTGTTTTTT.